This T cell receptor (beta chain) stems from a study of T cell responses to AZD1222 COVID-19 vaccine. Regarding the study as a whole: As reported, nearly half of all spike-specific TCRs target variant regions that are unmutated. Sampled repertoires all dated from after the peak T cell response. Among the donors, most were white British and more were female, and clonal diversity was possibly underestimated.

This table comes from immunoSEQ multiplex PCR, and its TCRdb copy is limited to in-frame clones, with some not included. The sample includes about 85,000 clones, approximately 89% of them seen just once. Notes on this clone: Antigen: not known.

CDR3 length equals 15 residues. Germline V gene lookup returns CDR1 MDHEN and CDR2 SYDVKM. Trimming at V came to 3 bases and at J to 9 bases, leaving 7 bases not matched to a gene. This specimen was peripheral blood, taken on day 0 of AZD1222 vaccination. The clonotype originates from an adult in good health. The chain has TRBV28 and TRBJ1-5; 11 positions match TRBD1. CDR3 nucleotide sequence: TGTGCCAGCAGTTTCCTGGGACAGGGGGTACCGCCCCAGCATTTT. Its protein is CASSFLGQGVPPQHF.